This T cell receptor (beta chain) appears in the sequencing data of a study of OX40 agonist ivuxolimab in advanced cancers. The study, taken as a whole, reports: Low normalized T-cell clonal expansion also characterized some of the nonresponders. By week 6 at 0.1 to 3.0 mg/kg, blood CD4+ and CD8+ T cells had expanded clonally.

Data came from immunoSEQ multiplex PCR; TCRdb stores just in-frame clones and leaves some out. The sample yields about 69,000 clones, 85% seen once. In the case of this clone: Its specificity is not known.

The clonotype originates from an adult with an advanced solid tumor such as melanoma, head and neck, liver or kidney cancer. The specimen was CD4+ or CD8+ T cells sorted from blood, collected in a trial of the OX40 agonist ivuxolimab.

In nucleotides, the CDR3 is TGCGCCAGCAGTGACGGCTCTGGAAACACCATATATTTT. Its protein product is CASSDGSGNTIYF. V usage is TRBV10-2 and J usage is TRBJ1-3; D is uncertain. The CDR3 is 13 amino acids. Trimming left V 3 bases short and J 0 bases short, with 3 bases between. Germline V CDR1 and CDR2: WSHSY, SAAADI.